The clone carrying this T cell receptor (beta chain) was recorded many times. This sample is part of a study of T cells after yellow fever vaccination. Turning to the study itself: When fractions had low cell numbers, they were prepared with SMART-Seq v4 Ultra Low Input. Points from the study as a whole: Only a minor proportion of clonotypes was detected across both CD4 and CD8 compartments. It was a weaker secondary response, yet one that peaked faster, at day 5 versus 15. Clones that expanded after primary vaccination mostly reappeared after the booster (approximately 96% CD4, around 87% CD8).

The V gene lost 1 base and the J gene lost 3 bases, with 8 bases spanning the gap. The CDR3 runs to 13 residues. The germline V gene has CDR1 SGHRS and CDR2 YFSETQ. TCRdb recomputed calls from the 5' RACE reads with MiXCR, one row per CDR3 protein. Of around 49,000 distinct CDR3 sequences listed, approximately 6.3% were seen once; the top ten hold about 15%. The genes are TRBV5-1 and TRBJ2-7; D is undetermined. The sequence derives from a man aged 30 to 45 who received the YFV17D yellow fever vaccine. The source material was CD8+ T cells not binding an NS4B(214-222) dextramer, sorted from PBMCs, sampled 45 days after the yellow fever booster vaccination. CDR3 residues: CASSLITNYEQYF. In nucleotides, the CDR3 is TGCGCCAGCAGCTTGATAACAAACTACGAGCAGTACTTC.